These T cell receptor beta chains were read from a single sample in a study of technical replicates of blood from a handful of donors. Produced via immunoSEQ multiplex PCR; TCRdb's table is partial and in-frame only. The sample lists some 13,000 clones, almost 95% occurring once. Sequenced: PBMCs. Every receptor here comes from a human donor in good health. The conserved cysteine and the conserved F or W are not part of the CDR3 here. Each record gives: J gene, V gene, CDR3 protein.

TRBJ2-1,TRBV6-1,ASSGTSHNEQF
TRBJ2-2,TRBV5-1,ASLLTDTGELF
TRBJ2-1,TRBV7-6,ASSSYSGTSGDNEQF
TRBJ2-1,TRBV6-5,ASTLGLAGHNEQF
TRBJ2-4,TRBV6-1,ASSEALQLLGQGSNIQY
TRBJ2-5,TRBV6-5,ASSWTGTSGQETQY
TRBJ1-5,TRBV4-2,ASSPTGGMSNQPQH
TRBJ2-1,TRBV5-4,ASSPAGYNEQF
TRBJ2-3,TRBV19,ATSQRYSDTQY
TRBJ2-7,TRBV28,ASSLDQGGEQY
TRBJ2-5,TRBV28,ASSSGTGGAETQY
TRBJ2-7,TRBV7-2,ASSGATGVAYEQY
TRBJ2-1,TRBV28,ASSFLTWDRAHEQF
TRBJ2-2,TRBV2,ASSLGTTNTGELF
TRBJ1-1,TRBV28,ASSSQGQRQAF
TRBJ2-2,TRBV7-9,ASSLGQGAVGELF
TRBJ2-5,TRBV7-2,ASSSYGGQETQY
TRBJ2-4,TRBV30,AWSVGGPYAKNIQY
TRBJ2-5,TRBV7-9,ASSPPVGQGAEETQY
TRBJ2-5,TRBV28,ASSQTPHRDRGWEETQY
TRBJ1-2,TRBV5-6,ASSPIGQVWYGYT
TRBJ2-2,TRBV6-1,ASSALGQGNTGELF
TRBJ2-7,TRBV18,ASSPPTSGSYEQY
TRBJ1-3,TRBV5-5,ASTTSPDISGNTIY
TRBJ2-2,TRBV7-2,ASSLRSAGELF
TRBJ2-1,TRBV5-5,ASSLEGTGITYNEQF
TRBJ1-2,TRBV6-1,ASSPGTAQYGYT
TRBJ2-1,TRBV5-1,ASSLYGGGSYNEQF
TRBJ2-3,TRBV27,ASSFREADTQY
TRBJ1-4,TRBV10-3,AISESTRAEAGKLF
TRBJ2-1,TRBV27,ASTGGAGGENEQF
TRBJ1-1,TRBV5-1,ASSLAPGGLTEAF
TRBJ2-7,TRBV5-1,ASSWGTAQTLVDEQY
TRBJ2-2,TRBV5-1,ASSFNTNTGELF
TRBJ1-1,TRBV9,ASSAGGPNRGEYEAF
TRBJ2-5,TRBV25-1,ASSEFPVETQY
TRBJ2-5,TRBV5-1,ASSPGHAQETQY
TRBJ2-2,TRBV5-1,ASRTSGNTGELF
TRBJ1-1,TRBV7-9,ASSSGDQPR
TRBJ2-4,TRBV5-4,ASSPDIRSDIQY
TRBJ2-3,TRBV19,ASSSRLASTDTQY
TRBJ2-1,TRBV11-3,ASSAVASYNEQF
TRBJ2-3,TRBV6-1,ASSDEAGGGTDTQY
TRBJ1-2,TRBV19,ASSTLPDSSYGYT
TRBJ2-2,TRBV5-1,ASSFGQGANTGELF
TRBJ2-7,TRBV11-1,ASSLGQSIYEQY
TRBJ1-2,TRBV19,ASSTQSSNYGYT
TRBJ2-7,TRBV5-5,ASSLGGRLAGGFHEQY
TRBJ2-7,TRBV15,ATSRDTFVGEQY
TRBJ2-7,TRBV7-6,ASSSKGQGVYEQY
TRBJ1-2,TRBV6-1,ATGQGATGDYGYT
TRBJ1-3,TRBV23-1,ASSQFRRAEQGPSGNTIY
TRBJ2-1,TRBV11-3,ASSLGTYPYEQF
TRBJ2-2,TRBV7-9,ASSLVPSGRRDTGELF
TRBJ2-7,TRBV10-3,AIKTGTFSYEQY
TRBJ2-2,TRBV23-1,ASSLPEAPTGYKANTGELF
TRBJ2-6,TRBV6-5,ASSPPAVPNVLT
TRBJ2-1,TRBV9,ASSVSGYNEQF
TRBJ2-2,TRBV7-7,ASSPRAGLRELF